This entry lists 16 T cell receptor beta chains sequenced from one sample in a study of spatial heterogeneity in lung cancer. Documented time point: blood at routine non-recurrence follow-up after resection. Whole RNA, isolated from tumor, nontumor lung or frozen PBMC, was sequenced without prior sorting. Using its own MiXCR run on the 5' RACE reads, TCRdb lists one record per CDR3 protein. In the table there are 45,000 to 65,000 distinct CDR3 sequences, under 8% of which are singletons. This specimen consisted of PBMCs, obtained at follow-up. Receptors were obtained from a female donor with early-stage non-small cell lung cancer.

This chain uses TRBV9 with TRBJ2-5; 10 positions match TRBD1. CDR1 and CDR2 (germline): SGDLS, YYNGEE. The CDR3 length is 15 residues. Trimming removed 4 bases from V and 4 bases from J; junction bases left unmatched: 7. The CDR3 here is CASSSRDRGLETQYF. CDR3 bases: TGTGCCAGCAGCAGCCGGGACAGGGGTTTAGAGACCCAGTACTTC.

This clonotype showed up just a few times. The chain has TRBV10-3 and TRBJ1-2; unclear D gene. From germline, CDR1 is ENHRY and CDR2 SYGVKD. The CDR3 consists of 15 residues. The V end was cut by 2 bases, the J end by 0 bases, with 10 bases between. CDR3 nucleotide sequence: TGTGCCATCAGTGAGGTGGCAGAAGCTAACTATGGCTACACCTTC. Translation gives CAISEVAEANYGYTF.

In its sample, this clonotype ranks as medium-sized (0.01 to 0.1%). The chain links TRBV7-6 to TRBJ2-3; 11 bases are shared with TRBD2. This CDR3 contains 17 residues. Trimming removed 5 bases from V and 3 bases from J; junction bases left unmatched: 10. Germline lookup yields CDR1 SGHVS and CDR2 FNYEAQ. Here the CDR3 DNA reads TGTGCCAGCAGCCTACTTGGGGCTAGCGGGGGGACAGATACGCAGTATTTT. It codes for CASSLLGASGGTDTQYF.

This clonotype was counted ten times or more. This chain links TRBV12-3 or TRBV12-4 with TRBJ1-1; TRBD1 might be the D (6 bases). The CDR3 contains 14 residues. With 6 bases removed from V and 0 bases from J, the gap between germline ends came to 11 bases. DNA for the CDR3: TGTGCCAGCAGGGACAAGGGGGTGAACACTGAAGCTTTCTTT. This sequence encodes CASRDKGVNTEAFF.

In this sample, this clonotype turned up many times. The chain recombines TRBV6-1 with TRBJ2-3; no clear D gene. In germline, CDR1 is MNHNS, CDR2 SASEGT. The CDR3 contains 16 residues. Trimming took off 3 bases at V and 1 base at J, with 14 bases between the two ends. CDR3 sequence reads: CASSDGRRARTDTQYF. In DNA, the CDR3 is TGTGCCAGCAGTGATGGACGAAGGGCCCGCACAGATACGCAGTATTTT.

This clonotype was picked up many times. This chain joins TRBV2 and TRBJ1-1; D is unresolved. The germline gives CDR1 SNHLY, CDR2 FYNNEI. V was clipped by 5 bases and J by 2 bases, with 12 bases between them. The CDR3 loop spans 14 amino acids. DNA of the CDR3: TGTGCCAGCAGTTTCGAATCAGCCAACACTGAAGCTTTCTTT. Translation gives CASSFESANTEAFF.

This clonotype was counted ten times or more. J is TRBJ1-2 and V is TRBV29-1; TRBD1 matches 7 bases. Looked up from germline, CDR1 is SQVTM and CDR2 is ANQGSEA. V was clipped by 8 bases and J by 2 bases; unmatched bases: 8. The CDR3 runs to 13 residues. The CDR3 DNA reads as TGCAGCTCGGTTCTACAGGGGAACTATGGCTACACCTTC. Encoded protein: CSSVLQGNYGYTF.

This clonotype has only a few counts. The chain combines TRBV6-5 with TRBJ2-7; the D gene is possibly TRBD1 (5 bases). Germline CDR1 and CDR2: MNHEY and SVGAGI. The CDR3 sequence is 14 residues long. Trimming cost V 2 bases and J 6 bases, with 14 bases left between them. The CDR3 spells CASSYVDNQGEQYF. The CDR3 nucleotides are TGTGCCAGCAGTTACGTGGACAATCAGGGCGAGCAGTACTTC.

This clonotype was recorded a few times. V and J are TRBV7-9 and TRBJ2-7; 12 bases are a match to TRBD1. The V segment lost 1 base and the J segment 2 bases; nucleotides outside the gene matches: 3. CDR1 and CDR2 from the germline V gene are SEHNR and FQNEAQ (reference sequence). CDR3 length equals 16 residues. The CDR3 bases are TGTGCCAGCAGCTTAGTGGGACAGGGGGCCGCCTACGAGCAGTACTTC. The encoded protein is CASSLVGQGAAYEQYF. Full variable domain (missing parts from reference TRBV7-9 and TRBJ2-7): DTGVSQNPRHKITKRGQNVTFRCDPISEHNRLYWYRQTLGQGPEFLTYFQNEAQLEKSRLLSDRFSAERPKGSFSTLEIQRTEQGDSAMYLCASSLVGQGAAYEQYFGPGTRLTVT.

This clonotype was observed once. A much larger clone lies one base from this, so it may be a read error. The chain carries TRBV28 and TRBJ1-6; a weak D match, TRBD1 (5 bases). Germline CDR1 reads MDHEN; CDR2 reads SYDVKM. The germline V and J ends were trimmed by 5 bases and 6 bases, with 26 bases remaining between them. This CDR3 region has 19 residues. The CDR3 DNA reads TGTGCCAGCAGTCAACCCCCGACAGAATCACTCTTCCTTAATTCACCCCTCCACTTT. Translating it yields CASSQPPTESLFLNSPLHF.

This clonotype has a count of ten or more. This chain joins TRBV3-1 and TRBJ2-1, with 8 bases lining up with TRBD2. Germline loops: CDR1 LGHDT, CDR2 YNNKEL (reference sequence). This CDR3 spans 16 amino acids. Trimming removed 1 base from V and 13 bases from J; junction bases left unmatched: 15. CDR3 loop: CASSQGSSGRGADQFF. The CDR3 DNA reads as TGTGCCAGCAGCCAAGGCTCTAGCGGGCGAGGAGCAGATCAGTTCTTC.

This clonotype was observed a handful of times. The chain combines TRBV7-6 with TRBJ2-1; 8 bases map to TRBD2. Germline V gives CDR1 SGHVS, CDR2 FNYEAQ. This CDR3 contains 17 residues. V was clipped by 4 bases and J by 1 base; unmatched bases: 9. For the CDR3, the DNA is TGTGCCAGCAGCTACCCCCGGGCGGGGGGATCCTACAATGAGCAGTTCTTC. Translating it yields CASSYPRAGGSYNEQFF.

This chain uses TRBV11-2 with TRBJ2-5, with 7 bases identical to TRBD1. The V segment lost 5 bases and the J segment 5 bases; nucleotides outside the gene matches: 11. Germline assignment: CDR1 SGHAT and CDR2 FQNNGV. The CDR3 sequence is 15 residues long. CDR3 region: CASSGNRGRVETQYF. The DNA for the CDR3 is TGTGCCAGCAGCGGAAATAGGGGGCGCGTGGAGACCCAGTACTTC.

This clonotype was observed at least ten times. The V and J genes are TRBV20-1 and TRBJ1-2; D uncertain. This CDR3 contains 13 residues. CDR1 and CDR2 from the germline V gene are DFQATT and SNEGSKA (reference sequence). Between the trimmed V and J ends, which lost 6 bases and 7 bases, there was a span of 18 bases. The CDR3 nucleotides read TGCAGTGCCCCCTGGGTACGGGGTGGTGGCTACACCTTC. This encodes CSAPWVRGGGYTF.

The chain links TRBV10-1 to TRBJ2-5, with D unclear. The CDR3 contains 14 residues. Per germline, CDR1 WNHNN and CDR2 SYGVQD (reference sequence). V was clipped by 7 bases and J by 6 bases, with 18 bases between them. This CDR3 is CASNPVVGKQTQYF. The CDR3 coding sequence is TGCGCCAGCAACCCTGTTGTGGGGAAACAGACCCAGTACTTC.

The rearrangement joins TRBV18 to TRBJ2-7, with 7 bases matching TRBD2. With 3 bases clipped from V and 4 bases from J, the junction kept 6 bases outside the gene matches. The CDR3 is 14 amino acids. Germline CDR1 and CDR2: KGHSH and LQKENI. CDR3 residues: CASSPIGTIYEQYF. The CDR3 DNA follows: TGTGCCAGCTCACCGATAGGGACTATATACGAGCAGTACTTC.